This TCR beta chain originates from a study of blood T cell repertoires in COVID-19. In the source study's methods: Nucleated cell number was recorded as an estimate derived from reference gene primer amplification. Profiled with immunoSEQ multiplex PCR; TCRdb holds only in-frame clones, not every one. V, J and clone size are those of that table, while D and trimming were read from the DNA. This sample has roughly 100,000 clones, with 65% to 90% found just once. The V end lost 1 base, the J end lost 0 bases, and 6 bases lay between the germline ends. This CDR3 has 14 amino acids. Germline CDR1 is GTSNPN and CDR2 is SVGIG (reference sequence).

The sample comprised peripheral blood. This chain connects TRBV30 to TRBJ1-4, with D maybe TRBD1 (5 bases). This clonotype was sampled from an elderly man with acute or convalescent COVID-19. The CDR3 reads CAWSETATNEKLFF. Written as DNA, the CDR3 is TGTGCCTGGAGTGAGACAGCAACTAATGAAAAACTGTTTTTT.